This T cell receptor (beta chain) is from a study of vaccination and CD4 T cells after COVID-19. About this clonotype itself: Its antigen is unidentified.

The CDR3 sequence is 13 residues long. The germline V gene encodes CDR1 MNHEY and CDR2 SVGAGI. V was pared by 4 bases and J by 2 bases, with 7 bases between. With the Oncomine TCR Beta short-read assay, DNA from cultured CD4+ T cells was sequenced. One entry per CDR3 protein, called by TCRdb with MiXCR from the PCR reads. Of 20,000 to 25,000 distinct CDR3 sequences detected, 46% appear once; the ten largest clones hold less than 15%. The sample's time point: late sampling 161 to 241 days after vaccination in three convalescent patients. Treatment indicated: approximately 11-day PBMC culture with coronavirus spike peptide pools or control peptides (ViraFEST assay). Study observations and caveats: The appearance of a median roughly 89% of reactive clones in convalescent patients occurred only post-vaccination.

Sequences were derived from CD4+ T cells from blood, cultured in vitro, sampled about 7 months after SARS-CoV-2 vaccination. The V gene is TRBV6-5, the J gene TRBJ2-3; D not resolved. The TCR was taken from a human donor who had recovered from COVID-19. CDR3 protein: CASSLQTTDTQYF. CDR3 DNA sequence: TGTGCCAGCAGTTTACAGACCACAGATACGCAGTATTTT.